This entry lists 18 T cell receptor beta chains sequenced from one sample in a study of blood T cell repertoires in COVID-19 (dated by TCRdb to about 2020). Library generation was performed with the immunoSEQ multiplex PCR assay. TCRdb mirrors the immuneACCESS table, restricted to in-frame sequences. Some clones are absent from its copies; in checked studies, under half trace to an unresolved V gene, and the reason for the others is unknown. The sample table holds more than 40,000 clones, of which 70% to 90% were seen once. About 4% of the sample comes from the top ten. Sequencing was performed on peripheral blood. The receptors shown here come from a man in his fifties or sixties with acute or convalescent COVID-19.

This chain connects TRBV19 to TRBJ2-2; TRBD1 agrees at 7 bases. V gave up 9 bases and J gave up 0 bases; unmatched junction bases: 10. This CDR3 has 16 amino acids. CDR1 is LNHDA, CDR2 SQIVND, per germline (reference sequence). The CDR3: CARGRGQAPNTGELFF. For the CDR3, the DNA is TGTGCCAGGGGCCGAGGACAGGCGCCGAACACCGGGGAGCTGTTTTTT. Based on the CDR3 plus reference TRBV19 and TRBJ2-2, the full variable domain is DGGITQSPKYLFRKEGQNVTLSCEQNLNHDAMYWYRQDPGQGLRLIYYSQIVNDFQKGDIAEGYSVSREKKESFPLTVTSAQKNPTAFYLCARGRGQAPNTGELFFGEGSRLTVL.

This clone was counted a single time. V and J are TRBV12-5 and TRBJ1-5; TRBD1 aligns across 10 bases. Germline CDR1 and CDR2: LGHNT and FRNRAP. The CDR3 extends over 13 amino acids. Trimming at V came to 8 bases and at J to 6 bases, leaving 4 bases not matched to a gene. The CDR3 loop is CASQTGGGQPQHF. Here the CDR3 DNA reads TGTGCTAGTCAGACAGGGGGCGGTCAGCCCCAGCATTTT.

This clone was detected only a few times. This chain links TRBV4-1 with TRBJ1-4, with D maybe TRBD1 (5 bases). Per germline, CDR1 MGHRA and CDR2 YSYEKL. There are 16 residues in the CDR3. V lost 0 bases and J lost 7, with 15 bases in between. The CDR3 coding sequence is TGCGCCAGCAGCCAAGAGGAGGGGCGTTTTATTGAAAAACTGTTTTTT. Its protein is CASSQEEGRFIEKLFF.

The chain combines TRBV15 with TRBJ1-4; a possible D gene is TRBD1 (6 bases). V was cut by 3 bases and J by 10 bases, with 18 bases left in between. The CDR3 extends over 15 amino acids. Per the germline V gene, CDR1 is LNHNV and CDR2 is YYDKDF (reference sequence). The CDR3 here is CATSSDPGQRGKLFF. The CDR3 region has the DNA TGTGCCACCAGCAGTGACCCGGGACAAAGGGGAAAACTGTTTTTT.

V is TRBV7-9 and J is TRBJ1-1; 10 bases are a match to TRBD1. CDR3 length: 13 residues. Germline assignment: CDR1 SEHNR and CDR2 FQNEAQ (reference sequence). The ends lost 5 bases at V and 5 bases at J; junction bases unmatched: 2. The CDR3 DNA reads as TGTGCCAGCAGCCGGGGACAGGGGACTGAAGCTTTCTTT. Its protein product is CASSRGQGTEAFF.

The chain carries TRBV5-6 and TRBJ1-2; no clear D. Deletions cut 3 bases from V and 3 bases from J, with 6 bases between. The CDR3 totals 12 residues. Germline lookup yields CDR1 SGHDT and CDR2 YYEEEE. CDR3 nucleotides: TGTGCCAGCAGCTCCGGGGACTATGGCTACACCTTC. Translated: CASSSGDYGYTF.

The chain joins TRBV19 to TRBJ1-4, with D possibly matching TRBD1 (5 bases). Deletions cut 9 bases from V and 0 bases from J, with 17 bases between. The CDR3 consists of 16 residues. The germline V gene encodes CDR1 LNHDA and CDR2 SQIVND (reference sequence). CDR3 region: CASSRWGTATNEKLFF. CDR3 in DNA: TGTGCCAGCTCCCGGTGGGGGACTGCAACTAATGAAAAACTGTTTTTT.

The CDR3 bases are TGTGCCAGCAGTGAGCCGGGACAGGGGGCCGGTGGGGCAGATACGCAGTATTTT. This sequence encodes CASSEPGQGAGGADTQYF. The rearrangement joins TRBV2 to TRBJ2-3; 12 bases match TRBD1. V lost 3 bases and J lost 4; bases outside the gene matches: 11. The CDR3 length is 18 residues. Germline V gene data show CDR1 as SNHLY and CDR2 as FYNNEI. The full variable domain, in which reference TRBV2 and TRBJ2-3 provide the parts outside the CDR3, is EPEVTQTPSHQVTQMGQEVILRCVPISNHLYFYWYRQILGQKVEFLVSFYNNEISEKSEIFDDQFSVERPDGSNFTLKIRSTKLEDSAMYFCASSEPGQGAGGADTQYFGPGTRLTVL.

In this sample, this clone turned up once. The chain carries TRBV27 and TRBJ2-7; 7 positions agree with TRBD2. After removal of 0 bases from V and 7 bases from J, the junction contained 3 bases not matched to a gene. The CDR3 length is 13 residues. The germline V gene encodes CDR1 MNHEY and CDR2 SMNVEV (reference sequence). The CDR3 DNA reads as TGTGCCAGCAGTTTATCGATGGGGGGGGAGCAGTACTTC. It is translated as CASSLSMGGEQYF.

This clone was counted only a few times. V and J are TRBV9 and TRBJ1-2, with D possibly matching TRBD1 (6 bases). The CDR3 consists of 12 residues. V lost 6 bases to trimming and J lost 5 bases, with 11 bases between them. In germline, CDR1 is SGDLS, CDR2 YYNGEE. The CDR3 coding sequence is TGTGCCAGCACCACGGGGACATATGGCTACACCTTC. It yields the protein CASTTGTYGYTF.

V usage is TRBV6-4 and J usage is TRBJ1-2; 12 bases agree with TRBD1. Trimming cost V 7 bases and J 7 bases; bases outside gene matches: 13. Germline assignment: CDR1 MRHNA and CDR2 SNTAGT. This CDR3 comprises 16 residues. CDR3 nucleotide sequence: TGTGCCAGCACCGCCGGGACAGGGGGCGCCCTATCTGGCTACACCTTC. This gives the protein CASTAGTGGALSGYTF.

V and J are TRBV29-1 and TRBJ1-3; unclear D gene. CDR1 SQVTM and CDR2 ANQGSEA come from the germline V gene. The V end was cut by 8 bases, the J end by 4 bases, with 9 bases between. The CDR3 sequence is 11 residues long. CDR3 sequence (DNA): TGCAGCACAAAACAGGGAAACACCATATATTTT. Protein sequence: CSTKQGNTIYF.

The chain links TRBV5-8 to TRBJ2-1; tentatively, D is TRBD2 (5 bases). The CDR3 has 17 residues. Germline CDR1 SGHTS, CDR2 YDEGEE. Trimming took off 1 base at V and 7 bases at J, with 21 bases between the two ends. CDR3 coding DNA: TGTGCCAGCAGCTTGAAGGGAGCGGCATACCAAGGTAATGAGCAGTTCTTC. It codes for CASSLKGAAYQGNEQFF.

The gene calls are TRBV7-6 and TRBJ1-1; D uncertain. Germline loops: CDR1 SGHVS, CDR2 FNYEAQ. This CDR3 is 15 amino acids long. Trimming stripped 0 bases from V and 8 bases from J, with 16 bases between. CDR3 sequence: CASSLAPWAAHEAFF. In nucleotides, the CDR3 is TGTGCCAGCAGCTTAGCCCCGTGGGCAGCCCACGAAGCTTTCTTT. Based on the CDR3 plus reference TRBV7-6 and TRBJ1-1, the full variable domain is GAGVSQSPRYKVTKRGQDVALRCDPISGHVSLYWYRQALGQGPEFLTYFNYEAQQDKSGLPNDRFSAERPEGSISTLTIQRTEQRDSAMYRCASSLAPWAAHEAFFGQGTRLTVV.

This chain connects TRBV29-1 to TRBJ2-5; tentative D call: TRBD1 (6 bases). Germline assignment: CDR1 SQVTM and CDR2 ANQGSEA. V was pared by 7 bases and J by 4 bases, with 13 bases between. There are 12 residues in the CDR3. The DNA of the CDR3 is TGCAGCGCTAGTTGGGGGCGAGAGACCCAGTACTTC. It specifies CSASWGRETQYF.

The V call is TRBV9, the J call TRBJ2-1; 7 positions agree with TRBD2. V was pared by 3 bases and J by 5 bases, with 8 bases of the junction left unmatched. The CDR3 loop spans 15 amino acids. Germline V gene sequence: CDR1 SGDLS, CDR2 YYNGEE. Here the CDR3 DNA reads TGTGCCAGCAGCGGCCGGGGAGGGCCCCACAATGAGCAGTTCTTC. Encoded protein: CASSGRGGPHNEQFF.

The rearrangement joins TRBV5-6 to TRBJ1-2; TRBD1 is a possible D gene (5 bases). In germline, CDR1 is SGHDT, CDR2 YYEEEE. This CDR3 has 15 amino acids. V lost 0 bases, J lost 6 bases, and 15 bases lay in between. The CDR3 sequence is CASSLGTPYSDGYTF. The CDR3 coding sequence is TGTGCCAGCAGCTTGGGGACACCCTATTCAGATGGCTACACCTTC.

This chain joins TRBV5-4 and TRBJ2-7, with TRBD2 matching over 15 bases. CDR1 is SGHNT, CDR2 YYREEE, per germline (reference sequence). Trimming at V came to 2 bases and at J to 5 bases, leaving 5 bases not matched to a gene. This CDR3 has 16 residues. Here the CDR3 DNA reads TGTGCCAGCAGCTTATGGACTAGCGGGGGGGCGGACGAGCAGTACTTC. The encoded protein is CASSLWTSGGADEQYF.